The present TCR beta chain was sequenced within a study of metastatic and nonmetastatic thyroid tumors. TCRdb redid the clone calls on the PCR reads using MiXCR. The data contain around 19,000 clones, 11% of them singletons. This clone has a count of ten or more. No treatment of any kind had been given to any patient before thyroid surgery. The CDR3 runs 11 residues. Germline CDR1 is SGHAT and CDR2 is FQNNGV. V was cut by 4 bases and J by 10 bases, with 8 bases left in between. The specimen sequenced was blood. The chain links TRBV11-2 to TRBJ2-1; weak D call: TRBD1 (6 bases). The source is a female donor with papillary thyroid cancer or a benign thyroid nodule (not recorded which). Some clones in this sample may be carry-over from other donors' samples. This CDR3 is CASSSGTEQFF. CDR3 bases: TGTGCCAGCAGCTCCGGGACAGAGCAGTTCTTC.